This TCR beta chain was retrieved from a study of cytomegalovirus exposure and HLA in healthy donors. PCR amplification relied on 60 Vbeta primers (plus 13 Jbeta primers). Assay: immunoSEQ multiplex PCR; the TCRdb copy retains only in-frame clones and omits some. Among 130,000 to 150,000 clones, approximately 80% were seen once, and the ten largest hold more than 3.5%. Germline V gene lookup returns CDR1 SGHTA and CDR2 FQGNSA. The CDR3 consists of 15 residues. Sample: PBMCs. The chain uses TRBV7-2 and TRBJ2-5; 8 bases line up with TRBD1. The assigned J gene may be wrong: the sequence end matches TRBJ2-7 better. The clonotype originates from a middle-aged woman in good health and CMV-seropositive. CDR3 in amino acids: CASSPRDRLTYEQYF. The CDR3 DNA sequence: TGTGCCAGCAGCCCCCGGGACAGGCTCACCTACGAGCAGTACTTC.